The entry that follows covers one TCR beta chain sequence. TCRdb re-called the RT-PCR reads with MiXCR, one entry per CDR3 protein. The sample has about 680,000 distinct CDR3 sequences; over 12% are singletons. The source is a female donor in good health, serving as a healthy control. Source material: memory CD4+ T cells from blood.

The CDR3 region is CASSLLQDFTDTQYF. CDR3 DNA: TGTGCCAGCAGTTTATTACAGGACTTCACAGATACGCAGTATTTT. This sequence joins TRBV27 and TRBJ2-3, with D possibly being TRBD1 or TRBD2 (5 bases each). Trimming removed 1 base from V and 2 bases from J, with 10 bases in between. CDR1 MNHEY and CDR2 SMNVEV come from the germline V gene (reference sequence). The CDR3 is 15 amino acids.